One and the same sample provided the 5 T cell receptor beta chains below, sequenced in a study of blood T cell repertoires in COVID-19 (TCRdb year 2020). Libraries were prepared through the immunoSEQ multiplex PCR assay. In its TCRdb copy, this immuneACCESS table keeps in-frame sequences only and misses some clones. Where compared with another copy, unresolved V genes explain less than half of these, and the others have no known cause. The sample data list just over 250,000 clones, and about 90% of these were observed just once. The biggest ten clones account for just over 2.5% of the sample. Sequences were obtained from peripheral blood. The receptors were gathered from a person in their late teens or twenties with COVID-19, enrolled during active disease.

This sequence joins TRBV14 and TRBJ2-3, with 9 bases matching TRBD2. Germline V gene data show CDR1 as SGHDN and CDR2 as FVKESK. Unmatched junction bases numbered 9, after V lost 5 bases and J lost 3 bases. The CDR3 spans 16 residues. CDR3 protein: CASSYLQAGGTDTQYF. The CDR3 bases are TGTGCCAGCAGCTATCTTCAAGCGGGAGGAACAGATACGCAGTATTTT.

V gene TRBV24-1 combines with J gene TRBJ2-1; 8 bases line up with TRBD2. The CDR3 contains 16 residues. From germline, CDR1 is KGHDR and CDR2 SFDVKD. The ends lost 10 bases at V and 2 bases at J; junction bases unmatched: 12. Here the CDR3 DNA reads TGTGCCACTTCTACCGGGAGGGTAGTTGCCTACAATGAGCAGTTCTTC. The encoded protein is CATSTGRVVAYNEQFF.

V is TRBV23-1 and J is TRBJ2-3, with 7 nucleotides matching TRBD1. TRBV23-1 carries the ORF label, with uncertain function. The CDR3 contains 17 residues. V shed 6 bases, J shed 1 base, and the junction held 13 bases outside the gene matches. CDR3 loop: CASSPRGQCFGTDTQYF. The CDR3 nucleotides are TGCGCCAGCAGCCCAAGGGGACAGTGCTTTGGCACAGATACGCAGTATTTT.

The chain is built from TRBV7-6 and TRBJ2-7; tentative D call: TRBD1 (5 bases). Germline CDR1 and CDR2: SGHVS and FNYEAQ. There are 15 residues in the CDR3. V dropped 1 base and J dropped 4 bases, with 14 bases sitting between them. The CDR3 region has the DNA TGTGCCAGCAGCTTAGAGGCAGGGCGAGGTTACGAGCAGTACTTC. Its protein product is CASSLEAGRGYEQYF.

The rearrangement uses TRBV30 and TRBJ2-2; D is unclear. This CDR3 contains 14 residues. V was shortened by 0 bases and J by 1 base, with 6 bases between the two germline ends. Germline CDR1 and CDR2: GTSNPN and SVGIG (reference sequence). In DNA form, the CDR3 reads TGTGCCTGGAGTGTTGCCAGGAACACCGGGGAGCTGTTTTTT. Translating gives CAWSVARNTGELFF.